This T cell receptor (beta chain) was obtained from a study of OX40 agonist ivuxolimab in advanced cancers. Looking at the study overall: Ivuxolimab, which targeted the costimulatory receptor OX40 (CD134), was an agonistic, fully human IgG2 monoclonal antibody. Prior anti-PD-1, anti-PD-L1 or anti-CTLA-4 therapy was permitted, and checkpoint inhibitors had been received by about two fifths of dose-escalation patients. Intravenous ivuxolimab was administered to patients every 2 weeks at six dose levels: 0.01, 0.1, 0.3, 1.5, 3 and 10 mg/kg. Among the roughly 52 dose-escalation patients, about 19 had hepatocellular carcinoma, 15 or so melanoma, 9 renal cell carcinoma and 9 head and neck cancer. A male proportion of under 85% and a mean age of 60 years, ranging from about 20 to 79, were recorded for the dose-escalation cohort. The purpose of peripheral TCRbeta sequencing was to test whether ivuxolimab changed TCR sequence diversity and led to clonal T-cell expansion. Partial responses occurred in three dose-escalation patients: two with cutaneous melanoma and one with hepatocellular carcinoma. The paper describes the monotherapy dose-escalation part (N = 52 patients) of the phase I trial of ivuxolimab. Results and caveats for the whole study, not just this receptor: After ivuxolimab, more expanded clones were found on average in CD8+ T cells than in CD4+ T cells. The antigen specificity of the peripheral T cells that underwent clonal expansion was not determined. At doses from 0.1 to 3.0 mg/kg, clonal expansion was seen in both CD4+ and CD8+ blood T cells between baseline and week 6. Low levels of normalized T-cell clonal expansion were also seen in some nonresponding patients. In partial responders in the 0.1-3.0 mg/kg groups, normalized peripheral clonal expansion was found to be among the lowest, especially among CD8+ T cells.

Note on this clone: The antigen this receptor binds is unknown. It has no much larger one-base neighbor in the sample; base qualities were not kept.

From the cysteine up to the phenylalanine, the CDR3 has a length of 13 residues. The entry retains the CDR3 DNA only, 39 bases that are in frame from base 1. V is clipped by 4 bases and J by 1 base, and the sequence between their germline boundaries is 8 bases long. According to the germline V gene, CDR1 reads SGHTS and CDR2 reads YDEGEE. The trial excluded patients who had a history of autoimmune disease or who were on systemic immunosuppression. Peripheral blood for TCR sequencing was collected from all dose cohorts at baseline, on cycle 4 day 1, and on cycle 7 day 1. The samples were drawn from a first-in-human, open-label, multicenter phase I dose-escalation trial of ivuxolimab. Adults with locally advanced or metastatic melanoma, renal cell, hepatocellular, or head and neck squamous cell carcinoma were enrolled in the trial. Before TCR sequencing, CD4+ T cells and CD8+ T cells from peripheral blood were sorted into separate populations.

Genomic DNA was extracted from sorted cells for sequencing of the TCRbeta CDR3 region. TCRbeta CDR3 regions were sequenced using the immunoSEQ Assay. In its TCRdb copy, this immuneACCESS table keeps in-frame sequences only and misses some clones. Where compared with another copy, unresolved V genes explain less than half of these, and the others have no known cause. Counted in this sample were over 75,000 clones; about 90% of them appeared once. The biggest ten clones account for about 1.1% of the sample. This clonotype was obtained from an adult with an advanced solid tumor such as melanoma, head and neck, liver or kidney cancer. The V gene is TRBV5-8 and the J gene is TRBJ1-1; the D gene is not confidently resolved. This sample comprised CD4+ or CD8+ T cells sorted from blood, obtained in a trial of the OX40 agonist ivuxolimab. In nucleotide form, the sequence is TGTGCCAGCAGCCGCCCCCCGAACACTGAAGCTTTCTTT. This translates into CASSRPPNTEAFF.